These 24 T cell receptor beta chains originate from one sample sequenced in a study of blood T cell repertoires in COVID-19. This table comes from immunoSEQ multiplex PCR, and its TCRdb copy is limited to in-frame clones, with some not included. The top ten hold 4.4% of the sample, which has about 250,000 clones, approximately 84% seen once. Sequencing was performed on peripheral blood. Every receptor here comes from a man in his forties or fifties with active or convalescent COVID-19.

V gene TRBV5-1 combines with J gene TRBJ2-7, with D maybe TRBD2 (6 bases). Germline CDR1 is SGHRS and CDR2 is YFSETQ. CDR3 length: 13 residues. V was pared by 4 bases and J by 9 bases, with 17 bases between. Written as DNA, the CDR3 is TGCGCCAGCAGCGCTCTAGGCGGGGAGGCGCAGTACTTC. It specifies CASSALGGEAQYF. Variable domain in full (rest from reference TRBV5-1 and TRBJ2-7): KAGVTQTPRYLIKTRGQQVTLSCSPISGHRSVSWYQQTPGQGLQFLFEYFSETQRNKGNFPGRFSGRQFSNSRSEMNVSTLELGDSALYLCASSALGGEAQYFGPGTRLTVT.

The chain joins TRBV7-2 to TRBJ2-2, with 11 bases aligning to TRBD2. The V and J ends lost 6 bases and 7 bases, in that order; junction bases with no gene match: 7. The CDR3 is 15 amino acids. Germline assignment: CDR1 SGHTA and CDR2 FQGNSA. The CDR3 DNA is TGTGCCAGCAGTATAGCGGGGGGGCTCGGCGGGGAGCTGTTTTTT. Translating it yields CASSIAGGLGGELFF.

The J gene is TRBJ1-1, the V gene TRBV5-6, with D uncertain. V was pared by 2 bases and J by 2 bases, with 4 bases between. The CDR3 consists of 12 residues. In germline, CDR1 is SGHDT, CDR2 YYEEEE. The DNA of the CDR3 is TGTGCCAGCAGCTTCGGTAACACTGAAGCTTTCTTT. This translates into CASSFGNTEAFF.

In the case of this clone: A read error may account for a junction end that differs from germline. The V call is TRBV4-1, the J call TRBJ1-6, with TRBD1 as a possible D gene (6 bases). This CDR3 spans 11 amino acids. Germline V gene data show CDR1 as MGHRA and CDR2 as YSYEKL. CDR3 nucleotide sequence: TGCGCCAGCAGCCCAAACAGGGCTGGGTACTTT. Its protein is CASSPNRAGYF.

The chain's CDR3 is CASTVDRGGSPLHF. The CDR3 nucleotides are TGTGCCAGCACCGTAGACAGGGGAGGATCACCCCTCCACTTT. This chain joins TRBV27 and TRBJ1-6, with 8 nucleotides matching TRBD1. Germline CDR1 MNHEY, CDR2 SMNVEV (reference sequence). CDR3 length: 14 residues. J gave up 10 bases and V 7 bases, and 9 bases lay outside the gene matches.

The chain links TRBV15 to TRBJ1-6; D gene uncertain. The length of the CDR3 is 14 residues. The germline gives CDR1 LNHNV, CDR2 YYDKDF (reference sequence). Trimming took 4 bases from V and 3 from J, leaving 7 bases between them. CDR3 sequence (DNA): TGTGCCACCAGCAACGGGAACTATAATTCACCCCTCCACTTT. Amino acids: CATSNGNYNSPLHF.

The chain combines TRBV15 with TRBJ2-5; TRBD2 might be the D (6 bases). This CDR3 contains 13 residues. Germline CDR1 is LNHNV and CDR2 is YYDKDF (reference sequence). V lost 1 base to trimming and J lost 3 bases, with 6 bases between them. The CDR3 DNA follows: TGTGCCACCAGCAGAGCGGGGGAAGAGACCCAGTACTTC. It encodes CATSRAGEETQYF.

This chain links TRBV6-4 with TRBJ1-1; D is possibly TRBD1 (6 bases). V lost 2 bases and J lost 6, with 16 bases in between. Per germline, CDR1 MRHNA and CDR2 SNTAGT. CDR3 size: 15 residues. CDR3: CASSDHGDNNAEAFF. In DNA form, the CDR3 reads TGTGCCAGCAGTGACCATGGGGACAATAACGCTGAAGCTTTCTTT.

This sequence joins TRBV27 and TRBJ1-2; the D gene is possibly TRBD1 (6 bases). The germline gives CDR1 MNHEY, CDR2 SMNVEV (reference sequence). The CDR3 has 15 residues. V was pared by 5 bases and J by 0 bases, with 13 bases between. CDR3 protein: CASSPPDSTNYGYTF. CDR3 DNA: TGTGCCAGCAGTCCTCCGGACAGCACTAACTATGGCTACACCTTC.

This chain links TRBV5-1 with TRBJ2-3, with a possible D match to TRBD2 (5 bases). The CDR3 loop spans 15 amino acids. The germline V gene has CDR1 SGHRS and CDR2 YFSETQ. V was pared by 1 base and J by 0 bases, with 9 bases between. The CDR3 loop reads CASSLWTPSTDTQYF. CDR3 coding DNA: TGCGCCAGCAGCTTGTGGACTCCTAGCACAGATACGCAGTATTTT.

The chain employs TRBV3-1 (or the pseudogene TRBV3-2) and TRBJ1-6, with TRBD1 matching over 8 bases. V was pared by 0 bases and J by 6 bases, with 1 base of the junction left unmatched. This CDR3 has 15 residues. CDR1 and CDR2 from the germline V gene are LGHDT and YNNKEL (reference sequence). The CDR3, as DNA: TGTGCCAGCAGCCAAGATGACAGGGGTAATTCACCCCTCCACTTT. Protein sequence: CASSQDDRGNSPLHF.

This sequence joins TRBV5-1 and TRBJ1-2, with TRBD1 matching over 9 bases. Trimming removed 0 bases from V and 9 bases from J; junction bases left unmatched: 12. The germline V gene has CDR1 SGHRS and CDR2 YFSETQ. CDR3 length: 16 residues. Here the CDR3 DNA reads TGCGCCAGCAGCTTGGAAACAGGGGGCACCCAAGGTAGCTACACCTTC. Amino acids: CASSLETGGTQGSYTF.

The V and J genes are TRBV5-1 and TRBJ1-1; D ambiguous. The germline V gene has CDR1 SGHRS and CDR2 YFSETQ. The CDR3 is 15 amino acids. Trimming shortened V by 0 bases and J by 4 bases, and 13 bases separated the two germline ends. CDR3 nucleotide sequence: TGCGCCAGCAGCTTGGAGCTGGCTGGAGGCACTGAAGCTTTCTTT. Protein: CASSLELAGGTEAFF. The entire variable domain, with the rest obtained from reference TRBV5-1 and TRBJ1-1, is as follows: KAGVTQTPRYLIKTRGQQVTLSCSPISGHRSVSWYQQTPGQGLQFLFEYFSETQRNKGNFPGRFSGRQFSNSRSEMNVSTLELGDSALYLCASSLELAGGTEAFFGQGTRLTVV.

The chain employs TRBV25-1 and TRBJ2-1; 15 bases align to TRBD2. Per the germline V gene, CDR1 is MGHDK and CDR2 is SYGVNS. CDR3 length: 17 residues. Germline trimming cut 9 bases from V and 0 bases from J; bases unmatched to any gene: 6. Here the CDR3 reads CARGLAGGESSYNEQFF. The CDR3, as DNA: TGTGCCAGGGGACTAGCGGGGGGTGAGAGCTCCTACAATGAGCAGTTCTTC. Supplemented by reference TRBV25-1 and TRBJ2-1, the full variable domain reads EADIYQTPRYLVIGTGKKITLECSQTMGHDKMYWYQQDPGMELHLIHYSYGVNSTEKGDLSSESTVSRIRTEHFPLTLESARPSHTSQYLCARGLAGGESSYNEQFFGPGTRLTVL.

The chain has TRBV27 and TRBJ1-6, with D possibly TRBD1 on 6 matching bases. V lost 2 bases and J lost 7, with 9 bases in between. Germline V gene sequence: CDR1 MNHEY, CDR2 SMNVEV (reference sequence). The CDR3 consists of 14 residues. CDR3 coding DNA: TGTGCCAGCAGTTTAATCAGGGGAAATTCACCCCTCCACTTT. Its translation: CASSLIRGNSPLHF.

The chain combines TRBV10-3 with TRBJ1-5; weak D call: TRBD1 (5 bases). With 2 bases removed from V and 1 base from J, the gap between germline ends came to 9 bases. The CDR3 consists of 15 residues. Germline CDR1 reads ENHRY; CDR2 reads SYGVKD. The CDR3 reads CAISEGAVSNQPQHF. For the CDR3, the DNA is TGTGCCATCAGTGAGGGGGCAGTAAGCAATCAGCCCCAGCATTTT.

The gene calls are TRBV19 and TRBJ2-2, with 8 bases that match TRBD1. CDR1 and CDR2 (germline): LNHDA, SQIVND (reference sequence). Trimming took 3 bases from V and 1 from J; bases not matched to a gene: 10. The CDR3 is 18 amino acids. The CDR3 coding sequence is TGTGCCAGTAGTATTTTATCGTTCGGGACAGGGAACACCGGGGAGCTGTTTTTT. As protein: CASSILSFGTGNTGELFF.

This chain connects TRBV7-8 to TRBJ2-2; TRBD1 matches at 7 bases. Trimming took 5 bases from V and 0 from J; bases not matched to a gene: 3. Germline assignment: CDR1 SGHVS and CDR2 FQNEAQ. CDR3 size: 15 residues. CDR3 DNA sequence: TGTGCCAGCAGCGTAGGACAGGCGAACACCGGGGAGCTGTTTTTT. It codes for CASSVGQANTGELFF.

The count of this clone is one. V gene TRBV6-2 or TRBV6-3 combines with J gene TRBJ1-6; D unclear. CDR1 is MNHEY and CDR2 is SVGEGT in the germline V gene. This CDR3 contains 12 residues. Between the trimmed V and J ends, which lost 2 bases and 14 bases, there was a span of 10 bases. CDR3 residues: CASSYAQWSLHF. In nucleotides, the CDR3 is TGTGCCAGCAGTTACGCCCAGTGGTCCCTCCACTTT.

The V call is TRBV6-5, the J call TRBJ2-5, with 10 bases aligning to TRBD2. This CDR3 has 14 amino acids. Trimming at V came to 7 bases and at J to 3 bases, leaving 5 bases not matched to a gene. CDR1 is MNHEY, CDR2 SVGAGI, per germline. CDR3 coding DNA: TGTGCCAGCAATAGCGGGGGGAGGGAAGAGACCCAGTACTTC. Its translation: CASNSGGREETQYF.

The chain is built from TRBV4-1 and TRBJ2-1; 10 bases map to TRBD2. The CDR3 extends over 17 amino acids. Unmatched junction bases numbered 10, after V lost 4 bases and J lost 4 bases. Germline V gene sequence: CDR1 MGHRA, CDR2 YSYEKL. CDR3 coding DNA: TGCGCCAGCAGCCGCGTAGAAAGCGGGGGGGCGTACAATGAGCAGTTCTTC. Translating it yields CASSRVESGGAYNEQFF.

The rearrangement uses TRBV7-3 and TRBJ1-1, with a weak D call TRBD1 (5 bases). Germline CDR1 and CDR2: SGHTA and FQGTGA. This CDR3 is 14 amino acids long. Between the trimmed V and J ends, which lost 3 bases and 0 bases, there was a span of 8 bases. Here the CDR3 reads CASSLGLMNTEAFF. The CDR3, as DNA: TGTGCCAGCAGCTTGGGGCTGATGAACACTGAAGCTTTCTTT.

The chain employs TRBV6-5 and TRBJ2-1, with TRBD2 matching over 12 bases. CDR3 size: 14 residues. The J segment lost 10 bases and the V segment lost 6 bases, leaving 7 bases of the junction unmatched. In germline, CDR1 is MNHEY, CDR2 SVGAGI. The CDR3 DNA reads as TGTGCCAGCAGAGCTCTAGCGGGGGGGGCCGAGCAGTTCTTC. Protein product: CASRALAGGAEQFF.

In this sample, this clone turned up a few times. This chain links TRBV5-4 with TRBJ2-1; D possibly corresponds to TRBD2 (7 bases). V was clipped by 3 bases and J by 3 bases, with 16 bases between them. Germline V gene lookup returns CDR1 SGHNT and CDR2 YYREEE (reference sequence). There are 16 residues in the CDR3. The CDR3 DNA reads as TGTGCCAGCAGCTCTGGGGGCGGGGGTAACTACAATGAGCAGTTCTTC. It translates to CASSSGGGGNYNEQFF.